The 3 T cell receptor beta chains below were found in one sample sequenced in a study of cytomegalovirus exposure and HLA in healthy donors. PCR was performed using 60 Vbeta and 13 Jbeta primers. Clones were read by immunoSEQ multiplex PCR, and TCRdb kept only the in-frame ones, dropping some. The sample has under 150,000 clones; roughly 70% are singletons. Specimen: PBMCs. Receptors originate from a man in his fifties or sixties in good health and CMV-seronegative.

V is TRBV6-5 and J is TRBJ1-2; D is undetermined. V was pared by 7 bases and J by 3 bases, with 12 bases between. The germline CDR1 and CDR2 sequences are MNHEY and SVGAGI. The CDR3 is 13 residues long. The CDR3 loop reads CASKRSRYYGYTF. The CDR3 DNA sequence: TGTGCCAGCAAGAGGTCGAGATACTATGGCTACACCTTC.

The chain carries TRBV6-5 and TRBJ1-2; TRBD1 matches at 9 bases. The germline CDR1 and CDR2 sequences are MNHEY and SVGAGI. The CDR3 runs 15 residues. The V gene end was trimmed by 5 bases and the J gene end by 4 bases; junction bases not matched to a gene: 8. The CDR3 DNA reads TGTGCCAGCAGTCCGACAGGGGGGGGCAGCTATGGCTACACCTTC. It is translated as CASSPTGGGSYGYTF.

This sequence joins TRBV27 and TRBJ2-5, with TRBD2 as a possible D gene (5 bases). Trimming removed 2 bases at V and 3 bases at J, with 7 bases between. CDR1 is MNHEY, CDR2 SMNVEV, per germline (reference sequence). CDR3 length: 13 residues. CDR3 sequence (DNA): TGTGCCAGCAGTTTACAAGCGGAAGAGACCCAGTACTTC. It encodes CASSLQAEETQYF.